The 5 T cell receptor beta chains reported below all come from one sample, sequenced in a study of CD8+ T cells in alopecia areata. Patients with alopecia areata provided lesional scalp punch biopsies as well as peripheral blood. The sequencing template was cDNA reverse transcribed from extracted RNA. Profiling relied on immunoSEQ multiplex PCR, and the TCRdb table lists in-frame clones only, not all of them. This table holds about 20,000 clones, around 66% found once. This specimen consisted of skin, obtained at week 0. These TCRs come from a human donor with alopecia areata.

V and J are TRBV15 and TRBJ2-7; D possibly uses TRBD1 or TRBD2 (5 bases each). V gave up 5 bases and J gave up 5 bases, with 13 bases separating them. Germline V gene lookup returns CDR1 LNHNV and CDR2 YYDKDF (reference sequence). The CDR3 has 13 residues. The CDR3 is CATSGDAQNEQYF. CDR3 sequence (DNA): TGTGCCACCAGCGGGGACGCACAAAACGAGCAGTACTTC.

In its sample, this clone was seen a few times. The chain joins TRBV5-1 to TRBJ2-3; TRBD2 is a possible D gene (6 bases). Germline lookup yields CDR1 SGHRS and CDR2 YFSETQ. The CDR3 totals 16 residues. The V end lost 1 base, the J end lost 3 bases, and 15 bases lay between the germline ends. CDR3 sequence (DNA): TGCGCCAGCAGCTTGTACGGGACTTCGGGGACAGATACGCAGTATTTT. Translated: CASSLYGTSGTDTQYF. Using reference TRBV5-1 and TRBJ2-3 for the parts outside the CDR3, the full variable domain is KAGVTQTPRYLIKTRGQQVTLSCSPISGHRSVSWYQQTPGQGLQFLFEYFSETQRNKGNFPGRFSGRQFSNSRSEMNVSTLELGDSALYLCASSLYGTSGTDTQYFGPGTRLTVL.

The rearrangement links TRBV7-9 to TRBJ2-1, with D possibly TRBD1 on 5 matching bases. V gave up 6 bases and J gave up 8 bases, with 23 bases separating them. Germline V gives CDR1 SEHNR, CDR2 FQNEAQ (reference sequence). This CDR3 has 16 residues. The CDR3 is CASSPPQMSGLDEQFF. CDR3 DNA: TGTGCCAGCAGTCCACCCCAAATGTCAGGGTTGGATGAGCAGTTCTTC.

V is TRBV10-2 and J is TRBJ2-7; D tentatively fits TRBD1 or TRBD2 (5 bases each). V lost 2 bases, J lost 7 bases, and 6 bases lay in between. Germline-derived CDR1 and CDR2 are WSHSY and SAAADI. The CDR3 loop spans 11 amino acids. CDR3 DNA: TGCGCCAGCAGTGAGGGGGGTGAGCAGTACTTC. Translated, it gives CASSEGGEQYF.

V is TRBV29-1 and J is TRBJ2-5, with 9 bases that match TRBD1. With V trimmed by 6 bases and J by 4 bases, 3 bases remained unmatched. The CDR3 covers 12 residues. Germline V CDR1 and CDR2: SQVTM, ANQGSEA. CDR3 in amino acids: CSVDRGAETQYF. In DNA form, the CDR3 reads TGCAGCGTGGACAGGGGAGCAGAGACCCAGTACTTC. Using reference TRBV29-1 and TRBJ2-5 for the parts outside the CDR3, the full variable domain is SAVISQKPSRDICQRGTSLTIQCQVDSQVTMMFWYRQQPGQSLTLIATANQGSEATYESGFVIDKFPISRPNLTFSTLTVSNMSPEDSSIYLCSVDRGAETQYFGPGTRLLVL.